This TCR beta chain was documented in a study of T cell responses to AZD1222 COVID-19 vaccine (dated by TCRdb to the early 2020s). For context, the study as a whole: AZD1222 recipients with second doses at about 4 weeks or about 12 weeks were pooled, because spike-specific TCR depth and breadth did not differ between schedules. A total of around 240 trial participants underwent TCR sequencing, of whom around 200 received two doses of AZD1222 and around 25 received two doses of the MenACWY control vaccine. Trial participants were enrolled by age into 18-55, 56-69 and 70-plus year subgroups, with approximately 150, 30 and 60 TCR-sequenced participants respectively.

According to the study, the label for this sample's time point signals: baseline before first vaccination. Vaccinee samples came from UK trials COV001 and COV002, including a single-blind randomized controlled phase 2/3 trial of AZD1222 (ChAdOx1 nCoV-19) in healthy adults. Trial participant PBMC samples were collected at day 0 and day 28 after the second dose for TCRbeta chain sequencing. Sequences SGHDN (CDR1) and FVKESK (CDR2) are obtained from the germline V gene. V lost 0 bases and J lost 7 bases, and the count of bases not matched to a germline gene is 7. The CDR3 sequence holds 15 residues, the cysteine and phenylalanine included. Just CDR3 DNA is preserved here, 45 bases in frame from base 1. The CDR3 regions of human TCRbeta chains were analyzed by immunosequencing. As for the authors' bioinformatics: Repertoire TCRs were checked for matches against a reference library of SARS-CoV-2-specific TCRs that had been generated using the MIRA antigen-specificity platform. Breadth was defined as the fraction of unique TCRs that were SARS-CoV-2-associated, and depth was defined as the fraction of total T cells that were SARS-CoV-2-associated. Using the MIRA data, each spike-specific TCR was assigned both to the spike region to which the TCR was reactive and to a CD4 or CD8 class. Log10-transformed breadth and depth values were compared by one-way ANOVA with Sidak's multiple comparisons tests. Not all clones reach the TCRdb copy of this immuneACCESS table, which keeps in-frame sequences only. Checked studies attribute under half of the gap to unresolved V genes and leave the rest unexplained. The V and J calls and clone size are taken from that table; D and trimming were inferred from the DNA. For this sample the table gives 150,000 or so clones, of which around 90% were detected only once. Of the sample, approximately 2% falls within the top ten clones.

What the research found in general, with its limitations: Nearly half of unique spike-specific TCRs reportedly recognized epitopes outside regions mutated in the B.1.351 and B.1.1.7 variants. After two AZD1222 doses, both the breadth and the depth of spike-specific TCRs were significantly higher than at day 0 and than in MenACWY recipients. Because no day 14 peak-response samples were available, repertoires were characterized only after the peak T cell response. Conclusions about previously exposed vaccinees are limited, since just 5 or 6 AZD1222 recipients were seropositive for SARS-CoV-2 at baseline. In the small 56-69-year group, the increase in depth fell short of significance, most likely because of low power. The whole spike protein was spanned by vaccine-associated CD4 TCRs, and dominant responses were seen in regions 160-218 and 743-854. Participants were mostly white British, with more females than males. The authors suggested clonal diversity may have been underestimated.

Of note for this clone: The target of this receptor is not known. One base away there is no much larger clone; base qualities are not given.

The receptor comes from an adult in good health. Sample: peripheral blood, taken on day 0 of AZD1222 vaccination. Recombination joined TRBV14 with TRBJ1-2; the central 8 bases match TRBD1. The nucleotides are TGTGCCAGCAGCCAAGATGTTCAGGGGGCGGGTGGCTACACCTTC. Translated, it gives CASSQDVQGAGGYTF.